This TCR beta chain was captured by sequencing in a study of blood T cell repertoires in COVID-19. Study summary: Italy, Spain and the United States were the sources of the convalescent and acute COVID-19 samples. Sources were T cells, B-cell-depleted T cells, or PBMCs; the material itself was cDNA or gDNA.

Method: immunoSEQ multiplex PCR; TCRdb's copy keeps in-frame clones and lacks some. This table has around 54,000 clones, approximately 88% appearing once. The CDR3 is 12 residues long. V shed 5 bases and J shed 16 bases, with 18 bases lying between them. This clonotype originated in a human donor in a cohort sampled during active COVID-19. The sequenced sample consisted of peripheral blood. The chain recombines TRBV12-3 or TRBV12-4 with TRBJ2-1, with D possibly TRBD2 on 6 matching bases. The chain's CDR3 is CASSHQLAAFFF. The CDR3 DNA is TGTGCCAGCAGTCACCAACTAGCCGCCTTTTTCTTC.